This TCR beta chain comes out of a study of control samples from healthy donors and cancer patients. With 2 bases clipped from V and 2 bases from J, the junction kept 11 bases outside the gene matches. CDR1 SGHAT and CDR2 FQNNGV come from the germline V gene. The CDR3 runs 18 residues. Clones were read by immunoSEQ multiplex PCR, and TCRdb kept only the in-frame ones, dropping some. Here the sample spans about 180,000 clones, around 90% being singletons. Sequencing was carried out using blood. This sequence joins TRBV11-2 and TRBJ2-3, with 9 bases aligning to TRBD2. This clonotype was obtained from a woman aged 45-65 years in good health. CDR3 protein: CASSLLLRLAGTTDTQYF. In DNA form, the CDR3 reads TGTGCCAGCAGCTTACTTCTCCGGCTAGCGGGGACCACAGATACGCAGTATTTT.